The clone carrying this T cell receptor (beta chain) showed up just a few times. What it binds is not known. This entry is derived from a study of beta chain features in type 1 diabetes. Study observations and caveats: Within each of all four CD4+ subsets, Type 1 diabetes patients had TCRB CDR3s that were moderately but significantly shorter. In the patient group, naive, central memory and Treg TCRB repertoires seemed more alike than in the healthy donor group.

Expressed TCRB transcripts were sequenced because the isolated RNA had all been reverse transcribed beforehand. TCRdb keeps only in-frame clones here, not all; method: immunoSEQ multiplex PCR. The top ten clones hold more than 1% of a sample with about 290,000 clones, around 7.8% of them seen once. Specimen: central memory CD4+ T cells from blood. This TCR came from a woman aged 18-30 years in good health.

The CDR3 is CASSLPRTGPSGYGYTF. The CDR3 DNA is TGTGCCAGCAGCTTGCCCAGGACAGGCCCGTCGGGCTATGGCTACACCTTC. This sequence joins TRBV5-4 and TRBJ1-2; 7 nucleotides match TRBD1. Per the germline V gene, CDR1 is SGHNT and CDR2 is YYREEE (reference sequence). The CDR3 has 17 amino acids. The V segment lost 1 base and the J segment 4 bases; nucleotides outside the gene matches: 13.